Listed below are T cell receptor beta chains from one sample, sequenced in a study of T-cell reconstitution after alpha-beta-depleted transplantation in children. TCRdb re-called the PCR reads with MiXCR, one entry per CDR3 protein. The sample has about 980,000 distinct CDR3 sequences; around 30% are singletons. Sequenced here: PBMCs, mostly from graft donor cells, sampled 360 days after TCRalphabeta/CD19-depleted stem cell transplant. These receptors were taken from a boy under two years old who had a stem cell transplant for SCID, so the T cells may come from the graft donor. Both conserved end residues are part of each CDR3. A D gene is named only where the DNA matches it firmly. The size of a clone is reported for some rows only, either as once, few or many, or as a class for expanded clones.

D gene | J gene | clone size | V gene | CDR3 DNA | CDR3 protein
NA | TRBJ2-7 | many | TRBV28 | TGTGCCAGCAGTTTAAGGAGCACCTACGAGCAGTACTTC | CASSLRSTYEQYF
NA | TRBJ1-3 | few | TRBV12-3/TRBV12-4 | TGTGCCAGCAGTTTTTACAGCCGCTCTGGAAACACCATATATTTT | CASSFYSRSGNTIYF
NA | TRBJ2-7 | NA | TRBV3-1 | TGTGCCAGCAGCCACGGCTCCCCATGGGGGTCCCCTTACGAGCAGTACTTC | CASSHGSPWGSPYEQYF
NA | TRBJ2-7 | NA | TRBV6-2/TRBV6-3 | TGTGCCAGCAGACTCAGACACGAGCAGTACTTC | CASRLRHEQYF
TRBD1 | TRBJ1-1 | few | TRBV7-2 | TGTGCCAGCAGCTTAAAGATGAGGACAGGGAGCACTGAAGCTTTCTTT | CASSLKMRTGSTEAFF
TRBD1 | TRBJ2-1 | few | TRBV29-1 | TGCAGCGTGTTCAAACAGGGGTACAATGAGCAGTTCTTC | CSVFKQGYNEQFF
TRBD2 | TRBJ2-1 | many | TRBV7-3 | TGTGCCAGCAGCTTAGACGGGGGGATGAGCTCCTACAATGAGCAGTTCTTC | CASSLDGGMSSYNEQFF
NA | TRBJ1-1 | once | TRBV7-2 | TGTGCCAGCAGTTTAATAACCCGGGCTGAAGCTTTCTTT | CASSLITRAEAFF
NA | TRBJ2-3 | few | TRBV12-3/TRBV12-4 | TGTGCCAGCAGTTTAGGCAGGGGCGATGGAACAGATACGCAGTATTTT | CASSLGRGDGTDTQYF
TRBD2 | TRBJ2-3 | NA | TRBV20-1 | TGCAGTGCTAGATCGGGACTAGCGGGGGCCGGAAGTCGTCCAGATACGCAGTATTTT | CSARSGLAGAGSRPDTQYF
TRBD1 | TRBJ2-7 | NA | TRBV5-5 | TGTGCCAGCAGCTCCAGGACAGGCCACTACGAGCAGTACTTC | CASSSRTGHYEQYF
NA | TRBJ1-1 | few | TRBV7-2 | TGTGCCAGCAGCCCAGTGGACTGGTATAACACTGAAGCTTTCTTT | CASSPVDWYNTEAFF
NA | TRBJ2-2 | NA | TRBV5-1 | TGCGCCAGCAGCTTGGCCGCAGTCCCCACCGGGGAGCTGTTTTTT | CASSLAAVPTGELFF
NA | TRBJ1-2 | few | TRBV7-9 | TGTGCCAGCAGCTCGTCGACCCGTGGAGGCTATGGCTACACCTTC | CASSSSTRGGYGYTF
NA | TRBJ2-2 | NA | TRBV27 | TGTGCCAGCAGTTGGGGGGCTACCGGGGAGCTGTTTTTT | CASSWGATGELFF
TRBD2 | TRBJ2-1 | few | TRBV2 | TGTGCCAGCAGTGAGGGACTAGTATCCGATGAGCAGTTCTTC | CASSEGLVSDEQFF
NA | TRBJ2-2 | NA | TRBV5-1 | TGCGCCAGCATGGTAAAAGGCGGGAACACCGGGGAGCTGTTTTTT | CASMVKGGNTGELFF
NA | TRBJ2-7 | few | TRBV12-3/TRBV12-4 | TGTGCCAGCAGATTGTCCGGGACAACCTACGAGCAGTACTTC | CASRLSGTTYEQYF
NA | TRBJ1-4 | NA | TRBV12-3/TRBV12-4 | TGTGCCAGCAGCCCCGGGGGCGGGGTTAATGAAAAACTGTTTTTT | CASSPGGGVNEKLFF
NA | TRBJ2-7 | many | TRBV5-6 | TGTGCCAGCAGCTTTCTATACGAGCAGTACTTC | CASSFLYEQYF
NA | TRBJ2-5 | many | TRBV5-1 | TGCGCCAGCAGTTACAGCCAAGAGACCCAGTACTTC | CASSYSQETQYF
NA | TRBJ1-2 | few | TRBV28 | TGTGCCAGCAGTTCCGACAGGACTACCTATTGGGGCTACACCTTC | CASSSDRTTYWGYTF
TRBD2 | TRBJ2-1 | NA | TRBV5-1 | TGCGCCAGCAGCTTGGAAAGCGGGGGGGCCTTTGAGCAGTTCTTC | CASSLESGGAFEQFF
NA | TRBJ2-2 | NA | TRBV27 | TGTGCCGCCTACCTTAGGACAAGGAACACCGGGGAGCTGTTTTTT | CAAYLRTRNTGELFF
NA | TRBJ2-2 | NA | TRBV20-1 | TGCAGTCCGCGACTACTACAGACCGGGGAGCTGTTTTTT | CSPRLLQTGELFF
NA | TRBJ2-7 | few | TRBV28 | TGTGCCAGCAGTTTTAGTGACCGATTCTACGAGCAGTACTTC | CASSFSDRFYEQYF
NA | TRBJ2-2 | NA | TRBV20-1 | TGCAGTGCAAGAAGTCAGGGCCCCGCCGGGGAGCTGTTTTTT | CSARSQGPAGELFF
NA | TRBJ2-1 | NA | TRBV4-3 | TGCGCCAGCAGCCAAGATGGTACAGAGTCGGACAATGAGCAGTTCTTC | CASSQDGTESDNEQFF
NA | TRBJ2-7 | few | TRBV7-9 | TGTGCCAGCAGCCTGGGGCTTCAGCAGTACTTC | CASSLGLQQYF
NA | TRBJ2-2 | few | TRBV27 | TGTGCCAGCAGTTTGATGGCCGGGGAGCTGTTTTTT | CASSLMAGELFF
NA | TRBJ2-7 | NA | TRBV29-1 | TGCAGCGTTGAGGGCAGAGGGTACGAGCAGTACTTC | CSVEGRGYEQYF
NA | TRBJ2-7 | NA | TRBV5-1 | TGCGCCAGCAGCTTGGGGCAGTTTGTGTACGAGCAGTACTTC | CASSLGQFVYEQYF
TRBD2 | TRBJ2-3 | NA | TRBV5-1 | TGCGCCAGCAGCTTGTTTGCTAGCGGGGGGAAGACAGATACGCAGTATTTT | CASSLFASGGKTDTQYF
NA | TRBJ2-5 | NA | TRBV10-3 | TGTGCCATCAGTGAGAGAGTAGGTCAAGAGACCCAGTACTTC | CAISERVGQETQYF
NA | TRBJ1-1 | few | TRBV29-1 | TGCAGCGTATGGGGCGGGAACACTGAAGCTTTCTTT | CSVWGGNTEAFF
NA | TRBJ1-5 | NA | TRBV12-3/TRBV12-4 | TGTGCCAGCAGTTTACAGGAGATGAGCAATCAGCCCCAGCATTTT | CASSLQEMSNQPQHF
NA | TRBJ2-7 | NA | TRBV5-1 | TGCGCCAGCAGCTTTACGGGGCATCATACCTACGAGCAGTACTTC | CASSFTGHHTYEQYF
NA | TRBJ2-7 | NA | TRBV6-5 | TGTGCCAGCAGTTACAGGGCATCCTCCTACGAGCAGTACTTC | CASSYRASSYEQYF
NA | TRBJ1-4 | NA | TRBV29-1 | TGCAGCGTTGGAAACCGCGGGGAAAAACTGTTTTTT | CSVGNRGEKLFF
NA | TRBJ2-5 | NA | TRBV5-6 | TGTGCCAGCAGCTACGGGCCCCCCGGGACCCAGTACTTC | CASSYGPPGTQYF
NA | TRBJ2-3 | many | TRBV20-1 | TGCAGTGCTGCACAGGATAGAGACACAGATACGCAGTATTTT | CSAAQDRDTDTQYF
NA | TRBJ2-7 | many | TRBV27 | TGTGCCAGCAGTTTTCAGGGCCCTTCCTACGAGCAGTACTTC | CASSFQGPSYEQYF
NA | TRBJ1-2 | NA | TRBV20-1 | TGCAGTGCTAGAGATTTCCTGACAGTAACGCTGAATGGCTACACCTTC | CSARDFLTVTLNGYTF
TRBD1 | TRBJ2-3 | NA | TRBV5-1 | TGCGCCAGCAGCTTCCGGGACAGGGGGCAAGATACGCAGTATTTT | CASSFRDRGQDTQYF
NA | TRBJ2-7 | NA | TRBV4-3 | TGCGCCAGCAGCCAAGAGGCTGTGGGCAGGGTGGTTACCTACGAGCAGTACTTC | CASSQEAVGRVVTYEQYF
NA | TRBJ2-2 | NA | TRBV7-8 | TGTGCCAGCAGCTCCTCCCACCGGGCCGCGGACACCGGGGAGCTGTTTTTT | CASSSSHRAADTGELFF
NA | TRBJ2-1 | many | TRBV28 | TGTGCCAGCAGGGTAACGGGGACCGCCTACAATGAGCAGTTCTTC | CASRVTGTAYNEQFF
NA | TRBJ2-5 | few | TRBV5-5 | TGTGCCAGCAGCTCCCCCAGGGGCGCGGAGACCCAGTACTTC | CASSSPRGAETQYF
NA | TRBJ1-2 | few | TRBV9 | TGTGCCAGCAGCGTAGGAGGAGGTTGGGATGGCTACACCTTC | CASSVGGGWDGYTF
TRBD2 | TRBJ2-1 | few | TRBV20-1 | TGCAGTGCCCTCGCCCGGGGGGGCCCCTACAATGAGCAGTTCTTC | CSALARGGPYNEQFF